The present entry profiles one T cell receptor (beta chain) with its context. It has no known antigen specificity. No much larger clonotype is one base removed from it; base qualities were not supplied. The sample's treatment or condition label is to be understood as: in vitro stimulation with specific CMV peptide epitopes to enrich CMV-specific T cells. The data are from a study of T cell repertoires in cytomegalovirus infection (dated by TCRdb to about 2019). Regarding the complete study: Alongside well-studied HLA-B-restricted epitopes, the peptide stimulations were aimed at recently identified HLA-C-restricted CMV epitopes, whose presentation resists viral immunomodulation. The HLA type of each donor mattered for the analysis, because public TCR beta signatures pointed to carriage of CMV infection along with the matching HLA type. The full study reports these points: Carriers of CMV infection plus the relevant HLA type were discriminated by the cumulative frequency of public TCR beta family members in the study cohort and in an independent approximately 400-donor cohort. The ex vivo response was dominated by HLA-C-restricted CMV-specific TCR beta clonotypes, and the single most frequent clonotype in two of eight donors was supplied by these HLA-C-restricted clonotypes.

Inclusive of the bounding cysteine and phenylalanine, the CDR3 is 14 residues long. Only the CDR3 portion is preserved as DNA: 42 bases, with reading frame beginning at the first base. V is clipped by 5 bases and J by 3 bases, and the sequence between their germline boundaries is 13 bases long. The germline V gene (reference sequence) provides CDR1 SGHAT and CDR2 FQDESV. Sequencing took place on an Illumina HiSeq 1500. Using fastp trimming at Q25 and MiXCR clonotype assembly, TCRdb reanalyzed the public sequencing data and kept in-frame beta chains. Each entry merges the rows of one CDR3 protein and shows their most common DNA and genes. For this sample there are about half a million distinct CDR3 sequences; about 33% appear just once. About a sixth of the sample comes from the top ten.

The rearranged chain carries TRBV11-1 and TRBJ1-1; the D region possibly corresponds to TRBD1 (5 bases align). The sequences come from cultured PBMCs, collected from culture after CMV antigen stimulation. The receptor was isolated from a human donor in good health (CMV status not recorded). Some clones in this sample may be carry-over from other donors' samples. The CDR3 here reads CASSRIRGYTEAFF. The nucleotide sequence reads TGTGCCAGCAGCCGAATTCGGGGCTACACTGAAGCTTTCTTT. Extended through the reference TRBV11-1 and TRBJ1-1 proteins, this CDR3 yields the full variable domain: EAEVAQSPRYKITEKSQAVAFWCDPISGHATLYWYRQILGQGPELLVQFQDESVVDDSQLPKDRFSAERLKGVDSTLKIQPAELGDSAMYLCASSRIRGYTEAFFGQGTRLTVV.